The following is a T cell receptor (beta chain) sequence with its context. This CDR3 is built from 14 residues. The germline CDR1 and CDR2 sequences are MNHEY and SVGEGT. The junction had 9 bases not matched to a gene; V was cut back by 5 bases and J by 7 bases. The entry originates in a study of blood T cell repertoires in COVID-19. Study overall: Some COVID-19 samples were acute and others convalescent; all came from the United States, Italy and Spain. T cells, B-cell-depleted T cells, or PBMCs provided the cDNA or gDNA that served as material.

In the source study's methods: From reference gene primer amplification, estimates of nucleated cell counts were derived. The repertoire was sequenced with immunoSEQ multiplex PCR; TCRdb's copy has only in-frame clones and lacks some. V and J calls and clone size are those listed in that table; D and trimming were worked out from the DNA. The data contain tens of thousands of clones, about 88% of them singletons. The receptor was isolated from an older woman with active COVID-19. Material for sequencing was peripheral blood. The chain combines TRBV6-2 or TRBV6-3 with TRBJ2-7, with 9 bases lining up with TRBD1. The CDR3 protein is CASSIQGARVEQYF. The CDR3 coding sequence is TGTGCCAGCAGTATACAGGGGGCGCGCGTAGAGCAGTACTTC.